The T cell receptor (beta chain) under discussion was sequenced for a study of cytomegalovirus exposure and HLA in healthy donors. The study, taken as a whole, reports: Owing to their indistinguishability, certain V segments, notably TRBV6-2 and TRBV6-3, were excluded. Presence/absence analyses rested on an assumption that sequencing depth was roughly uniform across donors. The study designated 150 or so TCR beta chains cytomegalovirus-associated.

Points on this clone: The antigen is not known.

This CDR3 spans 13 amino acids. Trimming took off 0 bases at V and 5 bases at J, with 7 bases between the two ends. CDR1 and CDR2 (germline): ENHRY, SYGVKD. The PCR was carried out with 60 Vbeta primers and 13 Jbeta primers. Measured with immunoSEQ multiplex PCR; TCRdb has only the in-frame clones, and not every one. Of 150,000 to 190,000 clones listed, less than 85% are singletons. This receptor was identified in a woman between 45 and 60 years old in good health and CMV-seropositive. V is TRBV10-3 and J is TRBJ1-2; no clear D gene. Material for sequencing was PBMCs. This chain's CDR3 is CAISESSEYGYTF. In DNA form, the CDR3 reads TGTGCCATCAGTGAGTCGTCGGAGTATGGCTACACCTTC.